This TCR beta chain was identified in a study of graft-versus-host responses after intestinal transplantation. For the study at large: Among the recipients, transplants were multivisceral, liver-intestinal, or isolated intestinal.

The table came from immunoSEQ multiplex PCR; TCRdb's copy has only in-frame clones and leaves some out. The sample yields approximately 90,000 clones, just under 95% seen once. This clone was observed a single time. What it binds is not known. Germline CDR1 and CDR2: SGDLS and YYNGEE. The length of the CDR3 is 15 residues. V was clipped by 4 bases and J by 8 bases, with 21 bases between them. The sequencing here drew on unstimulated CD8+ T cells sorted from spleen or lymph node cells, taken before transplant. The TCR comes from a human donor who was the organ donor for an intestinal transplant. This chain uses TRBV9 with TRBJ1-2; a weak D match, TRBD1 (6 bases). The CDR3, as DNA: TGTGCCAGCAGCCCTTATGGTAAAGGGGGTAAGGGCTACACCTTC. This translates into CASSPYGKGGKGYTF.